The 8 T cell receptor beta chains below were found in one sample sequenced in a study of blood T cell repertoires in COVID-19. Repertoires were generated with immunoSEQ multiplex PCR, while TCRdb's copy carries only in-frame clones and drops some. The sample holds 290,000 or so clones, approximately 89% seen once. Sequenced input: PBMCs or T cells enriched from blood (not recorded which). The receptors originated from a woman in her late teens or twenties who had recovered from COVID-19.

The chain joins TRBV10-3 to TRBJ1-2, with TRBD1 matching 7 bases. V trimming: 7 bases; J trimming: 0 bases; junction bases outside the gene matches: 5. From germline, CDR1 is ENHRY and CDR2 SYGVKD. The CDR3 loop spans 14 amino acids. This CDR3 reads CAITQTGSNYGYTF. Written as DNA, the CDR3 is TGTGCCATCACCCAGACAGGGTCTAACTATGGCTACACCTTC.

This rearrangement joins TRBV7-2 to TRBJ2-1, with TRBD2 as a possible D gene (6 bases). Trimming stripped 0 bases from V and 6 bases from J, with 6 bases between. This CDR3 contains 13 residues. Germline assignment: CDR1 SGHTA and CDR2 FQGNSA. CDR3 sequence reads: CASSLAGGNEQFF. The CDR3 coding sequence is TGTGCCAGCAGCTTAGCGGGAGGCAATGAGCAGTTCTTC.

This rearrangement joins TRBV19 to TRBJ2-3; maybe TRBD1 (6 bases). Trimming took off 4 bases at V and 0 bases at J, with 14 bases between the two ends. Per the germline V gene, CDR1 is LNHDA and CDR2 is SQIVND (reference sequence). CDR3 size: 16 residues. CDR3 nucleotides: TGTGCCAGTAGTACAACAGGGCTCACTAGCACAGATACGCAGTATTTT. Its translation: CASSTTGLTSTDTQYF.

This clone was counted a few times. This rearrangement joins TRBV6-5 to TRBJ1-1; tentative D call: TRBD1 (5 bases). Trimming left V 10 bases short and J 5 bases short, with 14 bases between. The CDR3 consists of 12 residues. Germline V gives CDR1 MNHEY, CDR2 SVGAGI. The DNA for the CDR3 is TGTGCCACCCGGTGGGGGAGGACTGAAGCTTTCTTT. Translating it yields CATRWGRTEAFF.

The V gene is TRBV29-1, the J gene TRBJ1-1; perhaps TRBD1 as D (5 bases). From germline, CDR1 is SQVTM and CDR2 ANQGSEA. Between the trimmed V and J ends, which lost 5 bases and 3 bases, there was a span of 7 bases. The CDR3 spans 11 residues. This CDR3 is CSVQGYTEAFF. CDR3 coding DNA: TGCAGCGTTCAGGGCTACACTGAAGCTTTCTTT. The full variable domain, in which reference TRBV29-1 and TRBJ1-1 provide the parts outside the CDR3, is SAVISQKPSRDICQRGTSLTIQCQVDSQVTMMFWYRQQPGQSLTLIATANQGSEATYESGFVIDKFPISRPNLTFSTLTVSNMSPEDSSIYLCSVQGYTEAFFGQGTRLTVV.

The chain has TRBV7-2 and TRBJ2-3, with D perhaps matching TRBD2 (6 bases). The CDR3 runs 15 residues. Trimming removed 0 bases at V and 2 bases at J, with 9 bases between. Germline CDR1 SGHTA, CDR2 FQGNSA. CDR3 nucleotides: TGTGCCAGCAGCTTAGCGGGACTTACCACAGATACGCAGTATTTT. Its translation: CASSLAGLTTDTQYF.

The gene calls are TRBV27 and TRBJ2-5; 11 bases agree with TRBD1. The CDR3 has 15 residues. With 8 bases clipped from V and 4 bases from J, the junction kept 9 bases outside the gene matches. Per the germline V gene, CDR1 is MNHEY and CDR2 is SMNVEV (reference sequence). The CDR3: CASGTGQGASETQYF. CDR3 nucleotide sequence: TGTGCCAGCGGGACTGGACAGGGGGCGTCAGAGACCCAGTACTTC.

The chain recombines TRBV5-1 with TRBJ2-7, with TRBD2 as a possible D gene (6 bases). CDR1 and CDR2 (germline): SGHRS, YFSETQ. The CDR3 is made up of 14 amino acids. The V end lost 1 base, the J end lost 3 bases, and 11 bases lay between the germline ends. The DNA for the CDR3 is TGCGCCAGCAGCTTGTGGGGGGATGGCTACGAGCAGTACTTC. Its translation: CASSLWGDGYEQYF. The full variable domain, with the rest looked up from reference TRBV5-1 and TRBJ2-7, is KAGVTQTPRYLIKTRGQQVTLSCSPISGHRSVSWYQQTPGQGLQFLFEYFSETQRNKGNFPGRFSGRQFSNSRSEMNVSTLELGDSALYLCASSLWGDGYEQYFGPGTRLTVT.